The clone carrying this T cell receptor beta chain is a singleton in its sample. Its antigen is still unknown. This specimen belongs to a study of OX40 agonist ivuxolimab in advanced cancers. Looking at the study overall: Ivuxolimab, an antibody that agonizes OX40 (CD134), was administered to the patients. Enrollees could have had prior anti-PD-1, anti-PD-L1 or anti-CTLA-4 therapy, which 35% to 40% had received.

V was clipped by 2 bases and J by 6 bases; unmatched bases: 5. This CDR3 comprises 15 residues. Germline CDR1 reads LNHNV; CDR2 reads YYDKDF (reference sequence). Regarding the study as a whole: Still undetermined is the antigen specificity of the expanded peripheral T cells.

Using immunoSEQ multiplex PCR, the repertoire was profiled, and TCRdb retains in-frame clones only, with some absent. This table has 55,000 to 60,000 clones, around 84% appearing once. This chain joins TRBV15 and TRBJ2-7, with TRBD2 matching 12 bases. The specimen was CD4+ or CD8+ T cells sorted from blood, collected in a trial of the OX40 agonist ivuxolimab. This sequence was found in an adult with an advanced solid tumor such as melanoma, head and neck, liver or kidney cancer. This CDR3 is CATSRRTSGNPEQYF. Written as DNA, the CDR3 is TGTGCCACCAGCAGAAGGACTAGCGGGAATCCCGAGCAGTACTTC.